This TCR beta chain emerged from a study of glioma-infiltrating T cells (dated by TCRdb to the mid-2010s). At the level of the whole study: TCR alpha- and beta-chain repertoires were sequenced from glioma tissue, non-neoplastic brain tissue and matched peripheral blood mononuclear cells. The paired cohort was made up of three low-grade glioma patients, several primary glioblastoma patients and three non-glioma patients who contributed non-neoplastic brain tissue. To gauge divergence between tissue and blood T-cell populations, every tissue-infiltrating repertoire was compared against the peripheral blood repertoire from the same patient. Broader findings and caveats from the paper: In non-neoplastic patients, VJ-independent divergence between tissue and blood fell below expectation, whereas in all gliomas, and especially in low-grade gliomas, the divergence rose above expectation. Tissue and blood shared very few CDR3 sequences, a result attributed to high CDR3 diversity and limited sampling. Group comparisons rested on small numbers: three non-neoplastic, three low-grade glioma and roughly eight glioblastoma patients.

The iRepertoire nested amplicon-rescue multiplex PCR (arm-PCR) platform was used to amplify TCR alpha and beta CDR3 regions from RNA. For one-step reverse transcription and amplification, roughly 85-400 ng of tissue mRNA or PBMC total RNA was used as input. Following bead purification, Illumina adapters were added through a secondary multiplex PCR, and the libraries were then gel-purified between 200 and 400 bp. Demultiplexing relied on internal 6-nucleotide barcodes carried by the libraries. Libraries were sequenced on an Illumina MiSeq with 2x220 or 2x250 nucleotide paired-end reads. The source study handled its data this way. FLASH 1.2.11 was used to merge paired reads, and BWA-MEM then aligned the reads to the GRCh37 human genome before TRA and TRB reads were extracted. V and J assignment used an IMGT-derived reference of cassette sequences and CDR3 motifs that included pseudogenes. Reads were translated in three frames, and productive CDR3s were defined by a C…FGXG motif without stop codons. Clonotypes were defined as unique combinations of V-J cassette pair and CDR3 amino acid sequence. Reads were filtered by Hamming distance, with the threshold set by the sequence error rate of each sample in mapped regions. TCRdb took the public reads, trimmed them with fastp at Q25, ran MiXCR for clone calling and kept in-frame beta chains. Rows with one shared CDR3 protein collapse into an entry with the most common genes and DNA. These V and J calls derive from TCRdb rather than the authors' analysis. The sample records around 190,000 distinct CDR3 sequences, approximately 30% of which are singletons. The top ten constitute roughly a fifth of the sample.

CDR1 and CDR2, looked up from the germline V gene (reference sequence), are SEHNR and FQNEAQ. The germline V end is reduced by 3 bases and the J end by 5 bases; junction bases left unmatched: 6. Reading from cysteine to phenylalanine, the CDR3 counts 15 amino acids. This entry keeps only the CDR3 DNA: 45 bases, framed from base 1. Of note for this clonotype: No antigen is known for it. This may come from a read error, since a much larger clone is one base off.

The rearrangement combines TRBV7-9 with TRBJ2-1, and 8 bases in between align with TRBD1. The receptor was isolated from a human donor with low-grade glioma or glioblastoma, undergoing nonglioma brain surgery, or in good health (not recorded which). Source material: glioma tissue, nonneoplastic brain tissue, or PBMCs (not recorded which). The DNA is as follows: TGTGCCAGCAGCTTCGGGACAGGCGCTAACAATGAGCAGTTCTTC. Protein translation: CASSFGTGANNEQFF.